One sample yielded the 28 T cell receptor beta chains listed below, sequenced in a study of post-analysis software for immune sequencing data. Overall study findings and caveats: Patients had higher frequencies than controls of roughly 5 TRBV segments, including TRBV5-6, TRBV5-1 and TRBV20-1.

Libraries were made from TCR beta cDNA, and they carried unique molecular identifiers. TCRdb fed the PCR reads into MiXCR, producing one record per CDR3 protein. The table includes 700,000 to 900,000 distinct CDR3 sequences, about half detected once. These receptors' antigens are unknown. Sequencing was done on a sample of blood. Receptors were obtained from a girl under 18 with multiple sclerosis.

This clonotype has a single count. This may come from a read error, since a much larger clone is one base off. The rearrangement links TRBV6-1 to TRBJ2-7, with TRBD2 matching over 9 bases. J gave up 0 bases and V 7 bases, and 1 base lay outside the gene matches. Per germline, CDR1 MNHNS and CDR2 SASEGT. This CDR3 spans 13 amino acids. The CDR3 coding sequence is TGTGCCAGCAATAGCGGGAGCTCCTACGAGCAGTACTTC. It encodes CASNSGSSYEQYF.

The CDR3 protein is CASSLQYEQYF. The CDR3 DNA follows: TGTGCCAGCAGCCTACAATACGAGCAGTACTTC. This chain joins TRBV7-2 and TRBJ2-5; no definite D call. The J call is doubtful: the DNA matches TRBJ2-7 better. The CDR3 extends over 11 amino acids. Germline assignment: CDR1 SGHTA and CDR2 FQGNSA.

V usage is TRBV13 and J usage is TRBJ2-5; D unclear. The germline V and J ends were trimmed by 1 base and 4 bases, with 4 bases remaining between them. There are 12 residues in the CDR3. In germline, CDR1 is PRHDT, CDR2 FYEKMQ (reference sequence). The CDR3 nucleotides read TGTGCCAGCAGCTTAGACCCAGAGACCCAGTACTTC. This sequence encodes CASSLDPETQYF.

Of note for this clonotype: It may be a read error: a sequence one base away is much more abundant. The chain carries TRBV28 and TRBJ1-4; 9 nucleotides line up with TRBD1. Germline V gene lookup returns CDR1 MDHEN and CDR2 SYDVKM. CDR3 length: 15 residues. The CDR3 loop reads CAGSLGDRVAEKLFF. The CDR3 DNA reads as TGTGCCGGCAGTTTAGGGGACAGGGTGGCTGAAAAACTGTTTTTT.

The chain has TRBV11-2 and TRBJ2-1, with 8 nucleotides matching TRBD2. CDR3 size: 14 residues. V lost 6 bases and J lost 1; bases outside the gene matches: 2. Germline V lookup: CDR1 SGHAT, CDR2 FQNNGV. CDR3: CASRIAGSYNEQFF. The CDR3 nucleotides are TGTGCCAGCAGGATAGCGGGGTCCTACAATGAGCAGTTCTTC.

This clonotype has only a few counts. The chain uses TRBV20-1 and TRBJ1-2; D unresolved. CDR3 size: 11 residues. The germline V and J ends were trimmed by 1 base and 6 bases, with 6 bases remaining between them. Germline CDR1 and CDR2: DFQATT and SNEGSKA (reference sequence). In DNA form, the CDR3 reads TGCAGTGCTAGAGCGCTAGATGGCTACACCTTC. Translation gives CSARALDGYTF.

V and J are TRBV20-1 and TRBJ1-2, with TRBD1 matching 8 bases. Losses at the gene ends were 5 bases for V and 4 bases for J; bases not matched to a gene: 9. CDR3 length: 14 amino acids. In germline, CDR1 is DFQATT, CDR2 SNEGSKA (reference sequence). This CDR3 is CSAPGQDFGYGYTF. The CDR3 DNA follows: TGCAGTGCTCCGGGACAGGACTTTGGCTATGGCTACACCTTC.

This clonotype was seen a few times. The chain uses TRBV4-1 and TRBJ2-4; tentatively, D is TRBD1 (5 bases). CDR3 size: 11 residues. Germline loops: CDR1 MGHRA, CDR2 YSYEKL. V was pared by 8 bases and J by 8 bases, with 10 bases between. The CDR3 nucleotides are TGCGCCAGCCGCACAGGTGACATTCAGTACTTC. It encodes CASRTGDIQYF.

This clonotype occurred a few times. The chain links TRBV12-3 or TRBV12-4 to TRBJ1-2; D is ambiguous. This CDR3 region has 11 residues. V lost 4 bases and J 8 bases, leaving 8 bases between the germline ends. The DNA for the CDR3 is TGTGCCAGCAGTTCCTACACCGGCTACACCTTC. It encodes CASSSYTGYTF.

This rearrangement joins TRBV5-8 to TRBJ2-3; D call uncertain. The germline V gene encodes CDR1 SGHTS and CDR2 YDEGEE. The CDR3 loop spans 15 amino acids. V dropped 6 bases and J dropped 0 bases, with 14 bases sitting between them. The CDR3 is CASILHPGSTDTQYF. The CDR3 DNA sequence: TGTGCCAGCATTCTCCACCCCGGGAGCACAGATACGCAGTATTTT.

This chain uses TRBV10-3 with TRBJ2-3; TRBD2 matches at 14 bases. Per the germline V gene, CDR1 is ENHRY and CDR2 is SYGVKD. The CDR3 extends over 15 amino acids. V dropped 7 bases and J dropped 6; count of bases not matched to a gene: 6. The CDR3 reads CAITSGLAGVDTQYF. DNA of the CDR3: TGTGCCATCACCTCGGGACTAGCGGGAGTGGATACGCAGTATTTT.

The chain recombines TRBV20-1 with TRBJ2-5; D possibly corresponds to TRBD2 (5 bases). The CDR3 extends over 15 amino acids. The germline V gene has CDR1 DFQATT and CDR2 SNEGSKA (reference sequence). The ends were cut back, 0 bases at V and 5 bases at J, with 16 bases in the middle. CDR3 coding DNA: TGCAGTGCTAGAGATGGGATAGCGCCGAAGGAGACCCAGTACTTC. This gives the protein CSARDGIAPKETQYF.

This clonotype was seen once. The rearrangement links TRBV20-1 to TRBJ1-5; D not certain. The CDR3 consists of 13 residues. Trimming pared 3 bases from V and 4 bases from J, leaving 10 bases between. Germline CDR1 is DFQATT and CDR2 is SNEGSKA (reference sequence). The DNA of the CDR3 is TGCAGTGCTAGGGCAGCGCAAAATCAGCCCCAGCATTTT. Translated, it gives CSARAAQNQPQHF.

V usage is TRBV7-2 and J usage is TRBJ2-7; TRBD2 matches 9 bases. There are 15 residues in the CDR3. Per germline, CDR1 SGHTA and CDR2 FQGNSA. V lost 5 bases, J lost 5 bases, and 10 bases stayed unmatched. This CDR3 is CASSPYSGRGHEQYF. In nucleotides, the CDR3 is TGTGCCAGCAGCCCTTATAGCGGGAGAGGGCACGAGCAGTACTTC.

V gene TRBV20-1 combines with J gene TRBJ2-3; 9 bases agree with TRBD2. The ends lost 6 bases at V and 2 bases at J; junction bases unmatched: 3. The CDR3 has 13 residues. CDR1 is DFQATT, CDR2 SNEGSKA, per germline (reference sequence). CDR3 residues: CSAASGTTDTQYF. For the CDR3, the DNA is TGCAGTGCCGCTAGCGGGACCACAGATACGCAGTATTTT.

The chain uses TRBV15 and TRBJ1-1; tentative D call: TRBD1 (6 bases). This CDR3 has 16 residues. Germline V gene data show CDR1 as LNHNV and CDR2 as YYDKDF (reference sequence). Trimming shortened V by 8 bases and J by 0 bases, and 19 bases separated the two germline ends. The CDR3 coding sequence is TGTGCCACCGGGGTACGAGGGGGGTTCATGAACACTGAAGCTTTCTTT. Amino acid sequence: CATGVRGGFMNTEAFF.

As regards this clonotype: A junction boundary mismatches the germline segment, possibly from a read error. The chain combines TRBV6-6 with TRBJ1-4; maybe TRBD1 (5 bases). This CDR3 is 16 amino acids long. CDR1 MNHNY and CDR2 SVGAGI come from the germline V gene (reference sequence). CDR3 residues: CASSYWDGATNEKLFF. In DNA form, the CDR3 reads TGTGCCAGCAGCTACTGGGACGGAGCAACTAATGAAAAACTGTTTTTT.

At least ten counts were recorded for this clonotype. The CDR3 nucleotides read TGTGCCAGCAGCCCGCAGGGTACAGATACGCAGTATTTT. Its protein is CASSPQGTDTQYF. The V gene is TRBV3-1, the J gene TRBJ2-3; D perhaps matches TRBD1 (5 bases). V lost 4 bases and J 3 bases, leaving 8 bases between the germline ends. Germline V gene data show CDR1 as LGHDT and CDR2 as YNNKEL (reference sequence). The length of the CDR3 is 13 residues.

This clonotype was seen more than once but under ten times. The V call is TRBV20-1, the J call TRBJ2-5, with D perhaps matching TRBD2 (5 bases). Germline CDR1 reads DFQATT; CDR2 reads SNEGSKA (reference sequence). CDR3 length equals 15 residues. Trimming took 6 bases from V and 5 from J, leaving 22 bases between them. CDR3 amino acids: CSASNLEGVTETQYF. The CDR3 DNA reads TGCAGTGCCAGTAACCTAGAGGGAGTCACGGAGACCCAGTACTTC.

The chain carries TRBV20-1 and TRBJ1-1; 9 positions agree with TRBD2. The J call may be in error: the DNA end matches TRBJ2-1 better. The CDR3 consists of 13 residues. The germline gives CDR1 DFQATT, CDR2 SNEGSKA (reference sequence). Here the CDR3 DNA reads TGCACTCCGCGGCGGCGGGAGGGCAATGAGCAGTTCTTC. This codes for CTPRRREGNEQFF.

The chain carries TRBV5-1 and TRBJ2-1; tentative D call: TRBD2 (7 bases). Trimming removed 4 bases from V and 5 bases from J, with 19 bases in between. CDR1 and CDR2 from the germline V gene are SGHRS and YFSETQ. The CDR3 is 16 amino acids. The CDR3: CASSRNLGGAHNEQFF. CDR3 DNA sequence: TGCGCCAGCAGCCGGAATTTGGGGGGGGCCCACAATGAGCAGTTCTTC.

This sequence joins TRBV21-1 and TRBJ2-7; the D segment call TRBD2 is taken from the table without a DNA check. TRBV21-1 is marked as a pseudogene. The CDR3 extends over 13 amino acids. The CDR3 DNA reads as TGTGCCAGCAGCAGGCGGGAGAAAGACGAGCAGTACTTC. Translated, it gives CASSRREKDEQYF.

This clonotype was seen more than once but under ten times. This rearrangement joins TRBV29-1 to TRBJ1-2, with TRBD1 matching over 10 bases. CDR3 length equals 16 residues. Germline loops: CDR1 SQVTM, CDR2 ANQGSEA. The V and J ends lost 0 bases and 4 bases, in that order; junction bases with no gene match: 8. The CDR3 DNA is TGCAGCGTTGAAGATCGAGTTAGGACAGGGGGCTATGGCTACACCTTC. Translation gives CSVEDRVRTGGYGYTF.

There are a few counts of this clonotype. This sequence joins TRBV20-1 and TRBJ2-1; perhaps D is TRBD1 or TRBD2 (5 bases each). Germline CDR1 is DFQATT and CDR2 is SNEGSKA (reference sequence). The V gene lost 6 bases and the J gene lost 8 bases, with 14 bases spanning the gap. The CDR3 covers 12 residues. CDR3 residues: CSAPGPLHEQFF. CDR3 nucleotide sequence: TGCAGTGCCCCGGGACCCTTACATGAGCAGTTCTTC.

This clonotype appeared a few times. The V gene is TRBV9, the J gene TRBJ2-3; D gene uncertain. Between the trimmed V and J ends, which lost 0 bases and 5 bases, there was a span of 10 bases. Germline-derived CDR1 and CDR2 are SGDLS and YYNGEE. The CDR3 consists of 14 residues. The CDR3 spells CASSVGALGDTQYF. The DNA of the CDR3 is TGTGCCAGCAGCGTAGGGGCTCTCGGAGATACGCAGTATTTT.

The chain combines TRBV20-1 with TRBJ2-7, with 9 positions matching TRBD1. Germline loops: CDR1 DFQATT, CDR2 SNEGSKA (reference sequence). The CDR3 length is 15 residues. V was clipped by 3 bases and J by 2 bases; unmatched bases: 8. The CDR3 loop reads CSASPTQGATYEQYF. As DNA, the CDR3 is TGCAGTGCTAGTCCCACACAGGGGGCCACCTACGAGCAGTACTTC.

The chain recombines TRBV30 with TRBJ2-1; TRBD2 is a possible D gene (6 bases). CDR1 is GTSNPN and CDR2 is SVGIG in the germline V gene (reference sequence). The germline V and J ends were trimmed by 3 bases and 8 bases, with 11 bases remaining between them. The CDR3 is 12 amino acids. The CDR3 bases are TGTGCCTGGAGGCGGGGTGCCTATGAGCAGTTCTTC. Its protein product is CAWRRGAYEQFF.

The table lists this clonotype with a few counts. This chain uses TRBV29-1 with TRBJ1-1; unclear D gene. Per the germline V gene, CDR1 is SQVTM and CDR2 is ANQGSEA. V lost 4 bases and J lost 1, with 4 bases in between. CDR3 length: 11 residues. CDR3 sequence reads: CSVVENTEAFF. CDR3 sequence (DNA): TGCAGCGTTGTCGAGAACACTGAAGCTTTCTTT.